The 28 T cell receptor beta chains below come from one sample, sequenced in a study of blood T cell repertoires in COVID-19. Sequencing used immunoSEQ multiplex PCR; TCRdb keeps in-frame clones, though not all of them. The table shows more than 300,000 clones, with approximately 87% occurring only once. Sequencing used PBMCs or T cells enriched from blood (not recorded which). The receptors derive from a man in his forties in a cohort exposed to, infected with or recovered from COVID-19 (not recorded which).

The CDR3 coding sequence is TGTGCCAGTAGTAATTTCGCGGGATACGAGCAGTACTTC. Its translation is CASSNFAGYEQYF. This chain links TRBV19 with TRBJ2-7; tentative D call: TRBD2 (6 bases). This CDR3 spans 13 amino acids. With 4 bases removed from V and 4 bases from J, the gap between germline ends came to 11 bases. Germline CDR1 reads LNHDA; CDR2 reads SQIVND (reference sequence).

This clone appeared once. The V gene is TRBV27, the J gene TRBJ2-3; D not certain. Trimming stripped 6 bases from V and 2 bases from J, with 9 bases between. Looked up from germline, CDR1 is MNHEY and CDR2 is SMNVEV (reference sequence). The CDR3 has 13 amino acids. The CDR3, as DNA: TGTGCCAGCAGCGGTCTGTCCACAGATACGCAGTATTTT. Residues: CASSGLSTDTQYF.

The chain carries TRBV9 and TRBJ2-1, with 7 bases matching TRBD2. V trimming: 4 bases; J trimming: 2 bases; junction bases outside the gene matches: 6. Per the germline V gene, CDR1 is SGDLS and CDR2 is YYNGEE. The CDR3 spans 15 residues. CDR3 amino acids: CASSPSGLTYNEQFF. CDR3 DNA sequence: TGTGCCAGCAGCCCATCGGGACTAACCTACAATGAGCAGTTCTTC.

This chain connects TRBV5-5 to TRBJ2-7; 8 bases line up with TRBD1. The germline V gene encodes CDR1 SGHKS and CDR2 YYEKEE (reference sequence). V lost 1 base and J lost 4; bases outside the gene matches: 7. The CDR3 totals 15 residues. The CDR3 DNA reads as TGTGCCAGCAGCTTGCTTCTCAGGGGGCCTTACGAGCAGTACTTC. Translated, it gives CASSLLLRGPYEQYF.

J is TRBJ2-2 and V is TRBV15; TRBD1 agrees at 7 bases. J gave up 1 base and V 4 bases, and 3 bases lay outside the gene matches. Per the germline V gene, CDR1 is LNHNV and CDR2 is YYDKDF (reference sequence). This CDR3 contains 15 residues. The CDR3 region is CATSKGTENTGELFF. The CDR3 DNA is TGTGCCACCAGCAAGGGGACAGAGAACACCGGGGAGCTGTTTTTT.

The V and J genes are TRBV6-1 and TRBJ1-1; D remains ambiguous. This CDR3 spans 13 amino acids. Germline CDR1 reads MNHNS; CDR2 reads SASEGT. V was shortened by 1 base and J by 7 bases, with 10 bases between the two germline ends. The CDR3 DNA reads TGTGCCAGCAGTGAAGTCGTCCGGGGTGAAGCTTTCTTT. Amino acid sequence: CASSEVVRGEAFF.

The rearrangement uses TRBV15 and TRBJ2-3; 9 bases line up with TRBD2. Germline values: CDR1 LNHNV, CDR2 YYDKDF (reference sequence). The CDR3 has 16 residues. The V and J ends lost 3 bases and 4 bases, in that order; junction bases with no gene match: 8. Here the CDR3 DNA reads TGTGCCACCAGCAGTGGGACTAGCAGGTTATCAGATACGCAGTATTTT. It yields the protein CATSSGTSRLSDTQYF.

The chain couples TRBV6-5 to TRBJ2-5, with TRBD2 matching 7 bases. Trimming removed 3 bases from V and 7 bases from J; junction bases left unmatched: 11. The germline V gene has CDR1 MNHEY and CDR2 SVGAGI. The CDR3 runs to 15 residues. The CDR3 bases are TGTGCCAGCAGTTATCGGGAGGAGCGCGGGGCGACCCAGTACTTC. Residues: CASSYREERGATQYF.

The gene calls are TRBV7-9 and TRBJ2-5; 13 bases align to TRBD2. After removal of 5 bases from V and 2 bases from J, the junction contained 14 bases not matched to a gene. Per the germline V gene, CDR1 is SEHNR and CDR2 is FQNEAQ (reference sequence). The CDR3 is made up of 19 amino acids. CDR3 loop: CASSANYGTSGISQETQYF. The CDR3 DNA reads TGTGCCAGCAGCGCAAACTATGGGACTAGCGGGATTTCGCAAGAGACCCAGTACTTC.

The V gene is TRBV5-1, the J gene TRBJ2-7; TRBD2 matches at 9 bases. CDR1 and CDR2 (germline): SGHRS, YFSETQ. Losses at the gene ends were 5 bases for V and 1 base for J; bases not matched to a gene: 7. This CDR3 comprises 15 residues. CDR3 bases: TGCGCCAGCAGGGCCGGGACTAGCCTTTCCTACGAGCAGTACTTC. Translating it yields CASRAGTSLSYEQYF.

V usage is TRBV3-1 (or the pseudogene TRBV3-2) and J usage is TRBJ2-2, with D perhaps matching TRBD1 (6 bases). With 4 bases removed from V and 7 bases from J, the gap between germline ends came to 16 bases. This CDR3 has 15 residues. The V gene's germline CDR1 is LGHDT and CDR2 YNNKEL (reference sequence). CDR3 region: CASSPWDKPNGELFF. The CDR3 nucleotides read TGTGCCAGCAGCCCGTGGGACAAGCCGAACGGGGAGCTGTTTTTT.

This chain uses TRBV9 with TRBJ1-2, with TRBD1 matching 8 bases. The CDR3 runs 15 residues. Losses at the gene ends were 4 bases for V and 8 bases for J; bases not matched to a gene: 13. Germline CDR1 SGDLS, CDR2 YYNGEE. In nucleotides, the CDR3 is TGTGCCAGCAGCCCAAGGACAGGGTTTTCTTGGGGCTACACCTTC. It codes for CASSPRTGFSWGYTF.

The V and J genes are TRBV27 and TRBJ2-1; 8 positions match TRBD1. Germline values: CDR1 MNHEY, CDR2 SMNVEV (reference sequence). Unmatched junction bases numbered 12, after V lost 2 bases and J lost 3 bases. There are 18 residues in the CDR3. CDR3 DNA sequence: TGTGCCAGCAGTTTACGGTCCCAGGGGGCGCCGGGCTACAATGAGCAGTTCTTC. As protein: CASSLRSQGAPGYNEQFF.

CDR3 protein: CASRSSTGGPYEQYF. For the CDR3, the DNA is TGTGCCAGCAGGTCCTCGACAGGGGGCCCCTACGAGCAGTACTTC. The chain recombines TRBV7-9 with TRBJ2-7; 10 bases align to TRBD1. Germline lookup yields CDR1 SEHNR and CDR2 FQNEAQ (reference sequence). The V segment lost 6 bases and the J segment 2 bases; nucleotides outside the gene matches: 7. This CDR3 spans 15 amino acids. Full variable domain (outside the CDR3, taken from reference TRBV7-9 and TRBJ2-7): DTGVSQNPRHKITKRGQNVTFRCDPISEHNRLYWYRQTLGQGPEFLTYFQNEAQLEKSRLLSDRFSAERPKGSFSTLEIQRTEQGDSAMYLCASRSSTGGPYEQYFGPGTRLTVT.

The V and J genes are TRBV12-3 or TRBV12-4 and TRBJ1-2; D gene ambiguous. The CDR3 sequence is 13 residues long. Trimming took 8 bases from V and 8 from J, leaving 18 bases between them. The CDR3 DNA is TGTGCCAGCTCCCGTGACGGGGTTGCAGGCTACACCTTC. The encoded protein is CASSRDGVAGYTF.

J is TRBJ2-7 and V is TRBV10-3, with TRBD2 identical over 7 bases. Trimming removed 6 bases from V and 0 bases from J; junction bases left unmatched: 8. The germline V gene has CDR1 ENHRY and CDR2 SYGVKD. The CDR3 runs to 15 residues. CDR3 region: CAISKQRDSSYEQYF. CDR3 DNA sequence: TGTGCCATCAGCAAGCAGCGGGATAGCTCCTACGAGCAGTACTTC.

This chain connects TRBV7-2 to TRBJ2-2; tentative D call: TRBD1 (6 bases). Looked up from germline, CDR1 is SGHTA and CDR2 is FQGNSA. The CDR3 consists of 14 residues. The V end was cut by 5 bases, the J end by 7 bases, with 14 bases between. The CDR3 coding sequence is TGTGCCAGCAGCCTGGGGGCGATAGGCGGGGAGCTGTTTTTT. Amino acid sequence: CASSLGAIGGELFF.

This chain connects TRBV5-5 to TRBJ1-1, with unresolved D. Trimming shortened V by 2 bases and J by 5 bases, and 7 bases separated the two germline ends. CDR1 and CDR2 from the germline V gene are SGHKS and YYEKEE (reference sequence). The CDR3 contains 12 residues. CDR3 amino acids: CASSFTDTEAFF. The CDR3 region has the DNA TGTGCCAGCAGCTTTACAGATACTGAAGCTTTCTTT.

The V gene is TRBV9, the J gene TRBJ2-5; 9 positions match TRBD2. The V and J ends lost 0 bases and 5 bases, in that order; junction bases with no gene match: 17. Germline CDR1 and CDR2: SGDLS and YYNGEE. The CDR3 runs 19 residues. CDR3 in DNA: TGTGCCAGCAGCGTAGCGGGGGAATCTAGCGGGGTTCTGGGGGAGACCCAGTACTTC. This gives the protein CASSVAGESSGVLGETQYF.

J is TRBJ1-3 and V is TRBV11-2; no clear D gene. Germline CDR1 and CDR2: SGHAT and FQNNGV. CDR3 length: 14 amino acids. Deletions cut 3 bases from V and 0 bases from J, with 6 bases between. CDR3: CASSLFSSGNTIYF. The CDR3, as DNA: TGTGCCAGCAGCTTGTTTAGCTCTGGAAACACCATATATTTT. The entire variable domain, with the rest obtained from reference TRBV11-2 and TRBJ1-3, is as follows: EAGVAQSPRYKIIEKRQSVAFWCNPISGHATLYWYQQILGQGPKLLIQFQNNGVVDDSQLPKDRFSAERLKGVDSTLKIQPAKLEDSAVYLCASSLFSSGNTIYFGEGSWLTVV.

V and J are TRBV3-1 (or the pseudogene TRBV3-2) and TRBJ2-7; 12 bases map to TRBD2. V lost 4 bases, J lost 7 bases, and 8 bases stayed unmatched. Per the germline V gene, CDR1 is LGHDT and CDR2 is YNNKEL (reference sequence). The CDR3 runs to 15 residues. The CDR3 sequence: CASSPRPLAGGEQYF. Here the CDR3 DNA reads TGTGCCAGCAGCCCCCGACCACTAGCGGGAGGTGAGCAGTACTTC.

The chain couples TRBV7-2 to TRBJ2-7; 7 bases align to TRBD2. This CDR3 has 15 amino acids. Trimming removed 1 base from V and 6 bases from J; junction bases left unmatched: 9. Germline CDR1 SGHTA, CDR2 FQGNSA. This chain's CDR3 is CASSLVNLAAVEQYF. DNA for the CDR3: TGTGCCAGCAGCTTAGTAAATCTAGCGGCGGTCGAGCAGTACTTC. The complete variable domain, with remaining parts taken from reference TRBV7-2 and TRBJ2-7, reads GAGVSQSPSNKVTEKGKDVELRCDPISGHTALYWYRQSLGQGLEFLIYFQGNSAPDKSGLPSDRFSAERTGGSVSTLTIQRTQQEDSAVYLCASSLVNLAAVEQYFGPGTRLTVT.

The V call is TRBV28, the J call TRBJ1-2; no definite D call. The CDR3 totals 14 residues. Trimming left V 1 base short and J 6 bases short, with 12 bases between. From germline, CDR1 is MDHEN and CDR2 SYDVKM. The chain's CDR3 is CASSLFRQEDGYTF. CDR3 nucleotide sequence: TGTGCCAGCAGTTTATTTAGGCAGGAGGATGGCTACACCTTC.

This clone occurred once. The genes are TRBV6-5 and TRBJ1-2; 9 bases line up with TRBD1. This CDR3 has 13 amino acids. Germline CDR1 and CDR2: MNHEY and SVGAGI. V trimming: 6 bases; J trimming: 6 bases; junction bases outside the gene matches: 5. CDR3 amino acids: CASRAGTGNGYTF. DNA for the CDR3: TGTGCCAGCAGGGCCGGGACAGGGAATGGCTACACCTTC.

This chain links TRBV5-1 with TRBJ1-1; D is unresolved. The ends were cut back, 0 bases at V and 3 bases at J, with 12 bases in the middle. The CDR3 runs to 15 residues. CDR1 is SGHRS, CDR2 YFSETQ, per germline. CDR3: CASSLALGRDTEAFF. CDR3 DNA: TGCGCCAGCAGCTTGGCGCTGGGTCGGGACACTGAAGCTTTCTTT. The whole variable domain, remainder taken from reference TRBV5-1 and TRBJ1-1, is KAGVTQTPRYLIKTRGQQVTLSCSPISGHRSVSWYQQTPGQGLQFLFEYFSETQRNKGNFPGRFSGRQFSNSRSEMNVSTLELGDSALYLCASSLALGRDTEAFFGQGTRLTVV.

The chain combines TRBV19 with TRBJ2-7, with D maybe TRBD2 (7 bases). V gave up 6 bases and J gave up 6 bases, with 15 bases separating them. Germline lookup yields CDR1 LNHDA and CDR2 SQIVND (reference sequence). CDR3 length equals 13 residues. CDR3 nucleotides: TGTGCCAGTAGGGCGGGCCGGGGGGCCGAGCAGTACTTC. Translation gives CASRAGRGAEQYF. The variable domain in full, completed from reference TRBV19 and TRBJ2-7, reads DGGITQSPKYLFRKEGQNVTLSCEQNLNHDAMYWYRQDPGQGLRLIYYSQIVNDFQKGDIAEGYSVSREKKESFPLTVTSAQKNPTAFYLCASRAGRGAEQYFGPGTRLTVT.

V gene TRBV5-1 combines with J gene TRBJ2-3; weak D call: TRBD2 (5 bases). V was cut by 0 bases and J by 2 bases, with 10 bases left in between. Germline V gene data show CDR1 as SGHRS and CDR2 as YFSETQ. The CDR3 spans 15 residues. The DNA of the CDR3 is TGCGCCAGCAGCTTGGGGGGAGTCCCCACAGATACGCAGTATTTT. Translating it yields CASSLGGVPTDTQYF.

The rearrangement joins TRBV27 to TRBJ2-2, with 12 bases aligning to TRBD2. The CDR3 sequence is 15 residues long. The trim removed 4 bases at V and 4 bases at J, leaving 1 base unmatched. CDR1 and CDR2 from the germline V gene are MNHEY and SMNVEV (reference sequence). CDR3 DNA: TGTGCCAGCAGTTCACTAGCGGGAGGCACCGGGGAGCTGTTTTTT. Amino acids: CASSSLAGGTGELFF.